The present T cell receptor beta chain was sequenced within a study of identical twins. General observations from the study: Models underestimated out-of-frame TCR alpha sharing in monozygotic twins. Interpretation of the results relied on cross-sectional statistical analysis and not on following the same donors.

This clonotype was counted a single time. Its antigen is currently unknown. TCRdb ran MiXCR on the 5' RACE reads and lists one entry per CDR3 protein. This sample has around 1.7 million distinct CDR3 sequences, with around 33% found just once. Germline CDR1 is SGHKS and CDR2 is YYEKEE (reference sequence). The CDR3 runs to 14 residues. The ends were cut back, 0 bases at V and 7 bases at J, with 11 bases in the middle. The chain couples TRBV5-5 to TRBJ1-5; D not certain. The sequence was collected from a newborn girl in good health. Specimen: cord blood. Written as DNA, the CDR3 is TGTGCCAGCAGCTTGGCGGTCGGAGGGCAGCCCCAGCATTTT. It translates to CASSLAVGGQPQHF.